This TCR beta chain stems from a study of cytomegalovirus exposure and HLA in healthy donors. This clone showed up just a few times. Per germline, CDR1 LNHDA and CDR2 SQIVND (reference sequence). The length of the CDR3 is 15 residues. The ends were cut back, 3 bases at V and 6 bases at J, with 17 bases in the middle. PCR employed 60 Vbeta and 13 Jbeta primers. The table came from immunoSEQ multiplex PCR; TCRdb's copy has only in-frame clones and leaves some out. Found here are around 190,000 clones, under 80% of them singletons; the top ten hold approximately 4.8%. The sample consisted of PBMCs. The TCR was taken from a man under 40 in good health and CMV-seropositive. This chain uses TRBV19 with TRBJ1-2, with D tentatively TRBD1 (6 bases). For the CDR3, the DNA is TGTGCCAGTAGTATGGGGGGGCAGTCATCCGATGGCTACACCTTC. This gives the protein CASSMGGQSSDGYTF.